This T cell receptor (beta chain) appears in the sequencing data of a study of cytomegalovirus exposure and HLA in healthy donors. On the study more broadly: HLA-typed donors were the source of about 85 million unique TCRs, which an early data release held.

This CDR3 has 14 residues. The V gene's germline CDR1 is SNHLY and CDR2 FYNNEI. Trimming removed 9 bases from V and 4 bases from J; junction bases left unmatched: 6. PCR employed 60 Vbeta and 13 Jbeta primers. Data came from immunoSEQ multiplex PCR; TCRdb stores just in-frame clones and leaves some out. Of 220,000 or so clones listed, about 70% are singletons. V usage is TRBV2 and J usage is TRBJ1-4, with 9 bases fitting TRBD1. Sample: PBMCs. The sequence derives from a woman in her twenties or thirties in good health and CMV-seronegative. The CDR3 loop reads CARGTGQNNEKLFF. The CDR3 region has the DNA TGTGCCAGGGGGACAGGGCAGAATAATGAAAAACTGTTTTTT.